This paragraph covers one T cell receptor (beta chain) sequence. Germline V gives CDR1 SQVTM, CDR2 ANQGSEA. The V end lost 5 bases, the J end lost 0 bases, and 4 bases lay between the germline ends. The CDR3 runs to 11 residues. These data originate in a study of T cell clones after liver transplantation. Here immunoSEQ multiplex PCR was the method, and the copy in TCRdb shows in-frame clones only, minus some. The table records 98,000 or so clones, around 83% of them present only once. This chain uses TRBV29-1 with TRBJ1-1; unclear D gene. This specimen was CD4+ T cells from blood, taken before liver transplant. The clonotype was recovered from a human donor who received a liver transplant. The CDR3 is CSVKMNTEAFF. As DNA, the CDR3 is TGCAGCGTTAAAATGAACACTGAAGCTTTCTTT.